This T cell receptor beta chain was recorded in a study of T cells in Graves' hyperthyroidism and ophthalmopathy. Study background: Any treatment followed the collection of peripheral blood at initial diagnosis. General study results and limits: Most clonotypes expanded in thyroid above 0.001 were likewise present in blood.

The investigators amplified TCR beta CDR3 regions from RNA transcripts. The HTBI primer set served for first-round RT-PCR of the TCR CDR3. TCRdb independently ran MiXCR on the multiplex PCR reads; one entry per CDR3 protein. The data show about 520,000 distinct CDR3 sequences, with about 24% seen just once and roughly 12% held by the top ten. This CDR3 comprises 12 residues. CDR1 is KGHSH, CDR2 LQKENI, per germline. Uncontrolled infection, other autoimmune disease, pregnancy and lactation each barred patients from inclusion. Based on clinical symptoms, serum thyroxine and TRAb, thyroid ultrasound and orbital computed tomography, diagnoses were reached. Of note for this clonotype: The antigen is unknown. A read error may account for a junction end that differs from germline.

The sample taken for sequencing was blood. This chain uses TRBV18 with TRBJ1-2; perhaps TRBD1 as D (5 bases). The TCR originated in a woman aged 30 to 39 with Graves' ophthalmopathy. Here the CDR3 reads CASSPGDYGYSF. CDR3 sequence (DNA): TGTGCCAGCTCACCAGGGGACTATGGCTACAGCTTC.